This TCR beta chain was documented in a study of blood T cell repertoires in COVID-19. Study information: The study drew acute and convalescent COVID-19 samples from the United States, Italy and Spain. T cells, B-cell-depleted T cells, or PBMCs provided the cDNA or gDNA that served as material.

Germline V gene data show CDR1 as MGHRA and CDR2 as YSYEKL. V lost 4 bases, J lost 6 bases, and 2 bases stayed unmatched. The length of the CDR3 is 14 residues. Study processing details: Quantification of nucleated cells was approximated via reference gene primer amplification. Measured with immunoSEQ multiplex PCR; TCRdb has only the in-frame clones, and not every one. The D gene and trimming were derived from the DNA, and the V and J assignments and clone size from that table. Of 60,000 to 90,000 clones listed, approximately 86% were seen once; the top ten hold about 18%. This clone was observed a few times.

Sequencing input: peripheral blood. This TCR came from a human donor in a cohort sampled during active COVID-19. The chain is built from TRBV4-1 and TRBJ1-6, with TRBD1 matching over 8 bases. The CDR3 reads CASSLDRVNSPLHF. The CDR3 DNA follows: TGCGCCAGCAGCCTGGACAGGGTTAATTCACCCCTCCACTTT.